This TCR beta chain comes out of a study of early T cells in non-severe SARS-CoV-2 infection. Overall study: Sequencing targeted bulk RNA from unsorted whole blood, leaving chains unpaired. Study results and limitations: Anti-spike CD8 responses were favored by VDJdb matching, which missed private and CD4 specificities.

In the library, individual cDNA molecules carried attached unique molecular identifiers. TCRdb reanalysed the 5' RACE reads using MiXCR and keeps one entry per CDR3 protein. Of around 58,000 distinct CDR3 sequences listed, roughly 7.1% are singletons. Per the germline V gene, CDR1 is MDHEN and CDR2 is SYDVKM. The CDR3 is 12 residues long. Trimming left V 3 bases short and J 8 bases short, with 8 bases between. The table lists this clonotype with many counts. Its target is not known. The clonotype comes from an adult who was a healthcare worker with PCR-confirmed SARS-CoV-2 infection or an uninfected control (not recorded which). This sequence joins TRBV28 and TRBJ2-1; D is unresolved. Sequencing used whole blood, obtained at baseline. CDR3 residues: CASSLVDYEQFF. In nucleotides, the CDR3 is TGTGCCAGCAGTTTGGTAGACTATGAGCAGTTCTTC.